Included here is one TCR beta chain sequence, with context. The antigen is unknown. These data belong to a study of beta chain features in type 1 diabetes. Turning to the study itself: The samples had approximately 110 million sorted cells examined in all.

Sequencing targeted expressed TCRB transcripts, as all isolated RNA had been reverse transcribed. Clones were read by immunoSEQ multiplex PCR, and TCRdb kept only the in-frame ones, dropping some. The sample yields about 650,000 clones, 9.5% to 15% seen once. Points from the study as a whole: Shorter TCRB CDR3s, moderately but significantly so, marked every one of the four CD4+ subsets in Type 1 diabetes patients.

Germline V CDR1 and CDR2: SGDLS, YYNGEE. This CDR3 is built from 15 residues. V gave up 5 bases and J gave up 2 bases, with 14 bases separating them. The genes are TRBV9 and TRBJ1-3; possible D gene TRBD1, 6 bases. The source material was naive CD4+ T cells from blood. This TCR derives from a man aged 25 to 40 with type 1 diabetes. The CDR3 here is CASSSAGDPGNTIYF. The CDR3 bases are TGTGCCAGCAGTAGCGCAGGGGACCCTGGAAACACCATATATTTT.